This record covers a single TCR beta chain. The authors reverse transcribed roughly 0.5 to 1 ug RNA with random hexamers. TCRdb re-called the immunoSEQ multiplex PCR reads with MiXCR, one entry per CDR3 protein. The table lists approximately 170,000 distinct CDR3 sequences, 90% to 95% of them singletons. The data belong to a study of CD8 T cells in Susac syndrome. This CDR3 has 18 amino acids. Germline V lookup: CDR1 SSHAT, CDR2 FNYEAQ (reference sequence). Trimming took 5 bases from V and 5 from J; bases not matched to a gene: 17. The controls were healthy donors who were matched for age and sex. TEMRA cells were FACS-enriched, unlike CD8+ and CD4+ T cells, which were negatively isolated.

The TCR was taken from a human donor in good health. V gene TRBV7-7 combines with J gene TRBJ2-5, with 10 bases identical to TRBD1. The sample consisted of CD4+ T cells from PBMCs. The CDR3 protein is CASSPTLGQGVLVETQYF. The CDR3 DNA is TGTGCCAGCAGCCCTACCCTTGGACAGGGGGTATTGGTCGAGACCCAGTACTTC.